The entry below describes one T cell receptor (beta chain). This entry belongs to a study of blood T cell repertoires in COVID-19. Study-level information: There were acute and convalescent COVID-19 samples, and they came from the United States, Italy and Spain. From T cells, B-cell-depleted T cells, or PBMCs came the material, which was cDNA or gDNA.

This CDR3 is 15 amino acids long. Per the germline V gene, CDR1 is MNHEY and CDR2 is SVGAGI. V gave up 5 bases and J gave up 8 bases; unmatched junction bases: 8. Original methodology: Amplification of reference gene primers provided the estimated nucleated cell counts. Profiling relied on immunoSEQ multiplex PCR, and the TCRdb table lists in-frame clones only, not all of them. From that table come the V and J calls and clone size; the DNA was used to work out D and trimming. The sample carries about 32,000 clones, 80% to 95% recorded once. Sequences were obtained from peripheral blood. This clonotype was obtained from a man between 70 and 80 years old with active or convalescent COVID-19. The rearrangement uses TRBV6-5 and TRBJ1-4, with TRBD1 matching 10 bases. The CDR3 sequence is CASSPQTGGKEKLFF. DNA for the CDR3: TGTGCCAGCAGTCCCCAGACAGGGGGCAAGGAAAAACTGTTTTTT.